This section outlines one T cell receptor beta chain sequence together with its context. Its antigen is unidentified. These data originate in a study of T cells after yellow fever vaccination. Notes on the study in general: A weaker but faster secondary response was observed, peaking on day 5 versus 15.

The study made its TCR cDNA through 5'RACE template switching. That step introduced a universal primer site along with UMIs. TCRdb re-derived calls from the 5' RACE reads in MiXCR, one entry per CDR3 protein. Counted here are approximately 450,000 distinct CDR3 sequences, 15% to 20% occurring once; the ten biggest clones make up over 15%. The CDR3 is made up of 14 amino acids. V was trimmed by 2 bases and J by 5 bases, leaving 10 bases between them. The germline CDR1 and CDR2 sequences are SGDLS and YYNGEE. Material: PBMCs, obtained before the yellow fever booster vaccination. The TCR was taken from a man aged 18 to 35 who received the YFV17D yellow fever vaccine. The chain combines TRBV9 with TRBJ1-4, with a possible D match to TRBD1 (6 bases). CDR3 DNA sequence: TGTGCCAGCAGCGTGGACAGTAAAAATGAAAAACTGTTTTTT. Its protein is CASSVDSKNEKLFF.